A single sample is the source of the 17 T cell receptor beta chains below, sequenced in a study of blood T cell repertoires in COVID-19. Sequenced by immunoSEQ multiplex PCR; TCRdb stores in-frame clones only, minus some. The repertoire includes around 130,000 clones, 80% to 85% of them detected once, and 3.5% to 5% sits in the top ten. The sequencing sample was made of peripheral blood. Receptor source: a woman aged 80 or over with acute or convalescent COVID-19.

With respect to this clone: This same CDR3 is encoded by further DNA sequences in the sample. Here the CDR3 reads CASSPGRNTEAFF. The CDR3 nucleotides are TGTGCCAGCTCACCAGGGCGGAACACTGAAGCTTTCTTT. This rearrangement joins TRBV18 to TRBJ1-1; D unresolved. CDR1 and CDR2 from the germline V gene are KGHSH and LQKENI. This CDR3 has 13 residues. The V gene lost 2 bases and the J gene lost 1 base, with 5 bases spanning the gap.

The rearrangement links TRBV28 to TRBJ1-1; maybe TRBD1 (5 bases). This CDR3 comprises 16 residues. CDR1 and CDR2 (germline): MDHEN, SYDVKM. Trimming shortened V by 6 bases and J by 4 bases, and 21 bases separated the two germline ends. The DNA for the CDR3 is TGTGCCAGCAGCCTAGTATCCTACAGGTATACCACTGAAGCTTTCTTT. This translates into CASSLVSYRYTTEAFF. Together with reference TRBV28 and TRBJ1-1, the CDR3 gives the full variable domain: DVKVTQSSRYLVKRTGEKVFLECVQDMDHENMFWYRQDPGLGLRLIYFSYDVKMKEKGDIPEGYSVSREKKERFSLILESASTNQTSMYLCASSLVSYRYTTEAFFGQGTRLTVV.

This clone was counted a few times. The V gene is TRBV20-1, the J gene TRBJ2-5; 7 nucleotides match TRBD2. V was pared by 3 bases and J by 3 bases, with 7 bases of the junction left unmatched. CDR3 length: 14 residues. Germline V lookup: CDR1 DFQATT, CDR2 SNEGSKA (reference sequence). The CDR3 here is CSASLRRGEETQYF. DNA of the CDR3: TGCAGTGCTAGTCTGCGTCGGGGGGAAGAGACCCAGTACTTC.

This chain connects TRBV30 to TRBJ1-1, with a tentative D call TRBD1 (6 bases). The CDR3 is 15 residues long. The V gene's germline CDR1 is GTSNPN and CDR2 SVGIG (reference sequence). V dropped 2 bases and J dropped 13 bases, with 26 bases sitting between them. The CDR3 is CAWSLKLRGRSLIFF. In nucleotides, the CDR3 is TGTGCCTGGAGTTTAAAACTCAGGGGCCGTTCGTTGATTTTCTTT.

V usage is TRBV27 and J usage is TRBJ2-7; possible D gene TRBD2, 6 bases. This CDR3 comprises 14 residues. V lost 9 bases and J lost 5, with 20 bases in between. In germline, CDR1 is MNHEY, CDR2 SMNVEV (reference sequence). CDR3 in DNA: TGTGCCAGTAAACCCGGACTATATGGAAACGAGCAGTACTTC. This codes for CASKPGLYGNEQYF.

V gene TRBV9 combines with J gene TRBJ2-3, with 7 bases that match TRBD1. Germline lookup yields CDR1 SGDLS and CDR2 YYNGEE. J was trimmed by 5 bases and V by 0 bases; bases with no gene match: 12. The CDR3 has 17 amino acids. The CDR3 bases are TGTGCCAGCAGCGTAGCACCGACAGGGAAAGGTGGAGATACGCAGTATTTT. Amino acid sequence: CASSVAPTGKGGDTQYF. Full variable domain (missing parts from reference TRBV9 and TRBJ2-3): DSGVTQTPKHLITATGQRVTLRCSPRSGDLSVYWYQQSLDQGLQFLIQYYNGEERAKGNILERFSAQQFPDLHSELNLSSLELGDSALYFCASSVAPTGKGGDTQYFGPGTRLTVL.

The V gene is TRBV3-1 (or the pseudogene TRBV3-2), the J gene TRBJ2-3; D gene ambiguous. Germline V gives CDR1 LGHDT, CDR2 YNNKEL (reference sequence). CDR3 length: 15 amino acids. Trimming stripped 1 base from V and 0 bases from J, with 8 bases between. CDR3 residues: CASSQAVLSTDTQYF. The CDR3 DNA sequence: TGTGCCAGCAGCCAAGCGGTCCTTAGCACAGATACGCAGTATTTT.

The table lists this clone with a count of one. The CDR3 protein is CAWSFPDRNYGYTF. As DNA, the CDR3 is TGTGCCTGGTCCTTTCCGGACAGAAACTATGGCTACACCTTC. The gene calls are TRBV30 and TRBJ1-2; possibly TRBD1 for D (6 bases). The germline V and J ends were trimmed by 5 bases and 2 bases, with 15 bases remaining between them. Germline V gives CDR1 GTSNPN, CDR2 SVGIG (reference sequence). CDR3 length: 14 amino acids.

The chain carries TRBV7-2 and TRBJ2-2, with D possibly being TRBD1 (5 bases). The V gene's germline CDR1 is SGHTA and CDR2 FQGNSA. The CDR3 loop spans 16 amino acids. The V gene lost 6 bases and the J gene lost 6 bases, with 20 bases spanning the gap. This CDR3 is CASRRGGRAWAGELFF. In DNA, the CDR3 is TGTGCCAGCAGAAGGGGTGGCAGAGCATGGGCCGGGGAGCTGTTTTTT.

As regards this clone: The sample has other DNA sequences that encode this CDR3 too. The chain joins TRBV14 to TRBJ2-2, with 12 positions matching TRBD2. The length of the CDR3 is 18 residues. V was pared by 4 bases and J by 7 bases, with 13 bases of the junction left unmatched. Per germline, CDR1 SGHDN and CDR2 FVKESK. CDR3: CASSRYLAGGPGRGELFF. In nucleotides, the CDR3 is TGTGCCAGCAGCCGATACCTAGCGGGGGGGCCAGGACGCGGGGAGCTGTTTTTT.

The chain links TRBV29-1 to TRBJ2-1, with D perhaps TRBD2 (6 bases). The CDR3 contains 15 residues. The germline V gene encodes CDR1 SQVTM and CDR2 ANQGSEA. V lost 6 bases, J lost 0 bases, and 15 bases lay in between. The CDR3 nucleotides are TGCAGCGTAGCCGGGACTCCAAGCTCCTACAATGAGCAGTTCTTC. It codes for CSVAGTPSSYNEQFF.

The chain links TRBV2 to TRBJ1-5, with TRBD1 as a possible D gene (5 bases). The CDR3 is 16 residues long. Deletions cut 8 bases from V and 0 bases from J, with 17 bases between. Germline CDR1 reads SNHLY; CDR2 reads FYNNEI. CDR3 in amino acids: CASEGHSYYSNQPQHF. The CDR3 DNA reads as TGTGCCAGCGAAGGACATTCGTATTATAGCAATCAGCCCCAGCATTTT.

The chain carries TRBV30 and TRBJ1-2; 8 bases are shared with TRBD1. The germline gives CDR1 GTSNPN, CDR2 SVGIG (reference sequence). The CDR3 has 16 residues. The V gene end was trimmed by 1 base and the J gene end by 3 bases; junction bases not matched to a gene: 10. The CDR3 sequence is CAWSAPTGEGDYGYTF. Written as DNA, the CDR3 is TGTGCCTGGAGTGCTCCGACAGGGGAAGGTGACTATGGCTACACCTTC.

This chain connects TRBV28 to TRBJ1-5; D perhaps matches TRBD1 (5 bases). Trimming took 9 bases from V and 1 from J, leaving 16 bases between them. This CDR3 region has 15 residues. CDR1 and CDR2 from the germline V gene are MDHEN and SYDVKM. The CDR3 loop reads CASFSVRVSNQPQHF. DNA for the CDR3: TGTGCCAGTTTTTCAGTCAGGGTAAGCAATCAGCCCCAGCATTTT.

J is TRBJ1-2 and V is TRBV19, with TRBD1 matching over 9 bases. Unmatched junction bases numbered 8, after V lost 6 bases and J lost 12 bases. Germline CDR1 LNHDA, CDR2 SQIVND (reference sequence). The CDR3 runs 12 residues. The CDR3: CASSRTGVVNTF. DNA for the CDR3: TGTGCCAGTAGCCGGACAGGGGTGGTTAACACCTTC. Full variable domain (outside the CDR3, taken from reference TRBV19 and TRBJ1-2): DGGITQSPKYLFRKEGQNVTLSCEQNLNHDAMYWYRQDPGQGLRLIYYSQIVNDFQKGDIAEGYSVSREKKESFPLTVTSAQKNPTAFYLCASSRTGVVNTFGSGTRLTVV.

The V call is TRBV9, the J call TRBJ1-2; D is undetermined. The CDR3 runs to 14 residues. CDR1 is SGDLS, CDR2 YYNGEE, per germline. V shed 3 bases and J shed 4 bases, with 13 bases lying between them. CDR3 sequence: CASSEEGLGYGYTF. In nucleotides, the CDR3 is TGTGCCAGCAGCGAAGAAGGACTAGGCTATGGCTACACCTTC.

J is TRBJ1-2 and V is TRBV7-2; 8 nucleotides align to TRBD1. V shed 3 bases and J 5 bases; nucleotides not matched to a gene: 14. The CDR3 has 17 amino acids. Per germline, CDR1 SGHTA and CDR2 FQGNSA. The CDR3, as DNA: TGTGCCAGCAGCTTTAGTGCCGGGACAGGAGACTTTTATGGCTACACCTTC. This codes for CASSFSAGTGDFYGYTF.